The next 7 T cell receptor beta chains were all read from a single sample in a study of vaccination effects on CD4 cells after COVID-19. Clones were sequenced by immunoSEQ multiplex PCR, and TCRdb holds only the in-frame ones, with some missing. The profile shows 30,000 to 40,000 clones, 82% of them singletons. The culture ran for 9 to 11 days, and then CD4+ T cells were isolated. Their antigens remain unidentified. The sample was CD4+ T cells from PBMCs cultured without peptide, taken before COVID-19 vaccination. These receptors originate from a human donor who received a COVID-19 vaccine.

V gene TRBV5-1 combines with J gene TRBJ1-6; no clear D. Trimming took off 5 bases at V and 10 bases at J, with 13 bases between the two ends. CDR1 and CDR2 (germline): SGHRS, YFSETQ. The CDR3 loop spans 13 amino acids. CDR3 sequence reads: CASRSNANSPLHF. The CDR3 bases are TGCGCCAGCAGATCTAATGCGAACTCACCCCTCCACTTT.

The V gene is TRBV7-9, the J gene TRBJ1-2; D remains ambiguous. The germline CDR1 and CDR2 sequences are SEHNR and FQNEAQ (reference sequence). CDR3 length: 12 residues. V was clipped by 1 base and J by 7 bases, with 7 bases between them. The CDR3 DNA sequence: TGTGCCAGCAGCTTAGAGTTGGGTGGCTACACCTTC. Translated, it gives CASSLELGGYTF.

This clone showed up just once. The V and J genes are TRBV6-5 and TRBJ1-5; D gene unclear. CDR3 size: 13 residues. Between the trimmed V and J ends, which lost 0 bases and 4 bases, there was a span of 4 bases. CDR1 is MNHEY and CDR2 is SVGAGI in the germline V gene. CDR3 nucleotide sequence: TGTGCCAGCAGTTACTCCAAAAATCAGCCCCAGCATTTT. Protein: CASSYSKNQPQHF.

The chain employs TRBV6-5 and TRBJ1-4, with a tentative D call TRBD1 (5 bases). V was cut by 6 bases and J by 8 bases, with 19 bases left in between. Germline CDR1 MNHEY, CDR2 SVGAGI. CDR3 length: 15 residues. The CDR3 here is CASRRPGPSTEKLFF. CDR3 sequence (DNA): TGTGCCAGCAGGCGTCCGGGACCCTCAACAGAAAAACTGTTTTTT.

As concerns this clone: This sample includes further DNA sequences coding for the same CDR3. The rearrangement joins TRBV12-3 or TRBV12-4 to TRBJ2-5; D uncertain. CDR3 length: 11 amino acids. The V end was cut by 2 bases, the J end by 4 bases, with 2 bases between. CDR3 amino acids: CASSLRETQYF. CDR3 coding DNA: TGTGCCAGCAGTTTACGAGAGACCCAGTACTTC.

The chain links TRBV7-9 to TRBJ1-1; 11 nucleotides agree with TRBD1. The V gene end was trimmed by 1 base and the J gene end by 0 bases; junction bases not matched to a gene: 10. The germline V gene has CDR1 SEHNR and CDR2 FQNEAQ (reference sequence). The CDR3 is made up of 19 amino acids. In DNA, the CDR3 is TGTGCCAGCAGCTTAGGGGCTCCGGGACAGGGGGTATTGAACACTGAAGCTTTCTTT. It codes for CASSLGAPGQGVLNTEAFF.

This clone was seen a few times. The chain is built from TRBV7-2 and TRBJ2-1, with TRBD2 as a possible D gene (6 bases). The germline CDR1 and CDR2 sequences are SGHTA and FQGNSA. Trimming shortened V by 0 bases and J by 5 bases, and 14 bases separated the two germline ends. This CDR3 contains 16 residues. The CDR3 sequence is CASSLAGPGSNNEQFF. CDR3 nucleotide sequence: TGTGCCAGCAGCTTAGCGGGACCCGGGAGTAACAATGAGCAGTTCTTC.